The source of this T cell receptor (beta chain) is a study of blood T cell repertoires in COVID-19. Here immunoSEQ multiplex PCR was the method, and the copy in TCRdb shows in-frame clones only, minus some. The table shows 200,000 to 250,000 clones, with just over 85% occurring only once. The source is a man in his fifties or sixties with COVID-19, enrolled during active disease. The sample consisted of peripheral blood.

In nucleotides, the CDR3 is TGTGCCAGCAGCTTAAACAGGGGACCCAGCTCTGGAAACACCATATATTTT. Encoded protein: CASSLNRGPSSGNTIYF. The genes are TRBV5-4 and TRBJ1-3; TRBD1 matches 7 bases. Germline V CDR1 and CDR2: SGHNT, YYREEE (reference sequence). The trim removed 2 bases at V and 0 bases at J, leaving 8 bases unmatched. The CDR3 sequence is 17 residues long.